The present entry profiles one TCR beta chain with its context. V was trimmed by 4 bases and J by 0 bases, leaving 7 bases between them. The CDR3 sequence is 13 residues long. Germline V gene data show CDR1 as SGHDN and CDR2 as FVKESK. Generated by immunoSEQ multiplex PCR, the TCRdb table keeps only in-frame clones and is missing some. Of about 500,000 clones listed, approximately 80% are singletons. These data come from a study of shared T cell receptors in the human thymus. These data are also associated with another study on human thymus T cells. In that study: Thymus tissue was removed during corrective cardiac surgery. Use of V and J genes seemed skewed within the thymic and blood repertoires.

Input material: thymocytes. This sequence joins TRBV14 and TRBJ2-7; no firm D call. This receptor was obtained from a boy younger than two with a congenital heart defect. CDR3 DNA sequence: TGTGCCAGCAGCCGTTCAATCTCCTACGAGCAGTACTTC. This sequence encodes CASSRSISYEQYF.